These 32 T cell receptor beta chains were sequenced from one sample in a study of blood T cell repertoires in COVID-19. Profiling relied on immunoSEQ multiplex PCR, and the TCRdb table lists in-frame clones only, not all of them. The repertoire has roughly 78,000 clones, 65% to 85% of them found once; the top ten carry 10% to 15%. Sequences were obtained from peripheral blood. The receptor set was obtained from a man in his fifties or sixties with COVID-19, enrolled during active disease.

The chain employs TRBV15 and TRBJ2-5, with D unresolved. V was clipped by 1 base and J by 2 bases, with 5 bases between them. The CDR3 totals 13 residues. Germline V gene data show CDR1 as LNHNV and CDR2 as YYDKDF (reference sequence). CDR3 nucleotide sequence: TGTGCCACCAGCAGAGGTCAGCAAGAGACCCAGTACTTC. This gives the protein CATSRGQQETQYF.

The J gene is TRBJ2-5, the V gene TRBV7-3; 9 bases agree with TRBD1. The CDR3 totals 15 residues. The germline V gene has CDR1 SGHTA and CDR2 FQGTGA. V gave up 5 bases and J gave up 5 bases; unmatched junction bases: 9. The CDR3 reads CASSIGTGKGETQYF. The CDR3 nucleotides are TGTGCCAGCAGCATTGGGACAGGGAAGGGGGAGACCCAGTACTTC.

V and J are TRBV6-2 or TRBV6-3 and TRBJ2-3, with 7 positions matching TRBD2. V was pared by 2 bases and J by 7 bases, with 3 bases of the junction left unmatched. This CDR3 spans 13 amino acids. CDR1 is MNHEY and CDR2 is SVGEGT in the germline V gene. The CDR3 protein is CASSYRSGNTQYF. DNA of the CDR3: TGTGCCAGCAGTTACAGGAGCGGGAATACGCAGTATTTT.

The CDR3 sequence: CASSMKLPTYEQYF. CDR3 DNA: TGTGCCAGTAGTATGAAGCTTCCTACCTACGAGCAGTACTTC. The chain is built from TRBV19 and TRBJ2-7; no definite D call. Per germline, CDR1 LNHDA and CDR2 SQIVND (reference sequence). V was trimmed by 3 bases and J by 2 bases, leaving 11 bases between them. CDR3 length: 14 residues.

The V call is TRBV6-6, the J call TRBJ2-6; D is possibly TRBD2 (5 bases). V lost 5 bases to trimming and J lost 0 bases, with 14 bases between them. Germline assignment: CDR1 MNHNY and CDR2 SVGAGI (reference sequence). The CDR3 sequence is 17 residues long. This CDR3 reads CASSPRTSSSGANVLTF. In nucleotides, the CDR3 is TGTGCCAGCAGTCCTAGGACTTCGAGCTCTGGGGCCAACGTCCTGACTTTC.

The chain couples TRBV6-4 to TRBJ2-2, with TRBD2 as a possible D gene (6 bases). V lost 0 bases and J 6 bases, leaving 8 bases between the germline ends. The CDR3 length is 14 residues. Germline values: CDR1 MRHNA, CDR2 SNTAGT. DNA for the CDR3: TGTGCCAGCAGTGACTCTGGGGACTCCGGGGAGCTGTTTTTT. It translates to CASSDSGDSGELFF.

The chain joins TRBV5-1 to TRBJ2-2, with 11 bases that match TRBD2. The CDR3 runs to 15 residues. Germline trimming cut 5 bases from V and 9 bases from J; bases unmatched to any gene: 9. Germline V gene data show CDR1 as SGHRS and CDR2 as YFSETQ. The chain's CDR3 is CASRSGTSGSWELFF. DNA for the CDR3: TGCGCCAGCAGATCCGGGACTAGCGGTTCCTGGGAGCTGTTTTTT. The full variable domain, its missing parts supplied by reference TRBV5-1 and TRBJ2-2, is KAGVTQTPRYLIKTRGQQVTLSCSPISGHRSVSWYQQTPGQGLQFLFEYFSETQRNKGNFPGRFSGRQFSNSRSEMNVSTLELGDSALYLCASRSGTSGSWELFFGEGSRLTVL.

The DNA of the CDR3 is TGTGCCAGCAGCCCGATGAGTAGCAACAATGAGCAGTTCTTC. Translated: CASSPMSSNNEQFF. J is TRBJ2-1 and V is TRBV11-2; D is undetermined. V lost 5 bases, J lost 5 bases, and 13 bases lay in between. The length of the CDR3 is 14 residues. Germline CDR1 reads SGHAT; CDR2 reads FQNNGV.

The chain uses TRBV4-1 and TRBJ2-7; D may be TRBD1 (6 bases). The length of the CDR3 is 14 residues. Germline lookup yields CDR1 MGHRA and CDR2 YSYEKL. The V gene lost 6 bases and the J gene lost 4 bases, with 16 bases spanning the gap. The CDR3 loop is CASRVGTGRYEQYF. CDR3 nucleotide sequence: TGCGCCAGCAGGGTTGGCACAGGGCGGTACGAGCAGTACTTC.

This clone showed up just once. This chain links TRBV6-5 with TRBJ1-1; D uncertain. Germline V gene sequence: CDR1 MNHEY, CDR2 SVGAGI. The CDR3 length is 15 residues. Deletions cut 6 bases from V and 0 bases from J, with 14 bases between. CDR3 sequence (DNA): TGTGCCAGCAGCCGACCCCCGGGAGTGAACACTGAAGCTTTCTTT. It specifies CASSRPPGVNTEAFF.

The chain is built from TRBV7-3 and TRBJ2-6, with D possibly TRBD2 on 6 matching bases. V lost 2 bases to trimming and J lost 2 bases, with 7 bases between them. The CDR3 has 15 amino acids. Germline values: CDR1 SGHTA, CDR2 FQGTGA. The CDR3 here is CASSLGGAGANVLTF. The CDR3 DNA is TGTGCCAGCAGCTTAGGAGGGGCTGGGGCCAACGTCCTGACTTTC.

This clone was observed a few times. The chain is built from TRBV4-1 and TRBJ2-7; 13 nucleotides agree with TRBD2. The germline gives CDR1 MGHRA, CDR2 YSYEKL. The CDR3 is 15 residues long. Trimming removed 3 bases from V and 6 bases from J; junction bases left unmatched: 5. The CDR3 DNA reads as TGCGCCAGCAGCCACTTCGGACTAGCGGGAGCCGAGCAGTACTTC. Translating gives CASSHFGLAGAEQYF.

The chain is built from TRBV4-2 and TRBJ2-2; 10 nucleotides align to TRBD1. The J segment lost 7 bases and the V segment lost 4 bases, leaving 12 bases of the junction unmatched. The CDR3 contains 17 residues. Per the germline V gene, CDR1 is LGHNA and CDR2 is YNFKEQ. The CDR3: CASSLLTSGTGVGELFF. The CDR3 nucleotides read TGTGCCAGCAGCCTCCTTACCTCCGGGACAGGGGTCGGGGAGCTGTTTTTT.

The J gene is TRBJ2-6, the V gene TRBV3-1 (or the pseudogene TRBV3-2); TRBD1 might be the D (5 bases). Trimming removed 4 bases from V and 0 bases from J, with 10 bases in between. Germline values: CDR1 LGHDT, CDR2 YNNKEL (reference sequence). The CDR3 covers 16 residues. CDR3 amino acids: CASSRQGYSGANVLTF. The CDR3 DNA reads as TGTGCCAGCAGCCGGCAGGGTTACTCTGGGGCCAACGTCCTGACTTTC.

V usage is TRBV9 and J usage is TRBJ1-1; D is unresolved. V was clipped by 0 bases and J by 3 bases, with 9 bases between them. Germline values: CDR1 SGDLS, CDR2 YYNGEE. The length of the CDR3 is 14 residues. This CDR3 reads CASSVVSDYTEAFF. CDR3 DNA sequence: TGTGCCAGCAGCGTAGTATCCGACTACACTGAAGCTTTCTTT.

The J gene is TRBJ2-5, the V gene TRBV5-1, with TRBD1 matching 10 bases. Germline V CDR1 and CDR2: SGHRS, YFSETQ. Trimming removed 4 bases from V and 6 bases from J; junction bases left unmatched: 12. This CDR3 has 16 residues. CDR3 loop: CASSPARGQGLQTQYF. In nucleotides, the CDR3 is TGCGCCAGCAGCCCCGCCCGGGGACAGGGGCTACAGACCCAGTACTTC.

CDR3 residues: CASSLSGELEQYF. The CDR3 DNA is TGCGCCAGCAGCTTGAGCGGGGAATTGGAGCAGTACTTC. V usage is TRBV5-1 and J usage is TRBJ2-7; 7 positions agree with TRBD2. CDR1 and CDR2 from the germline V gene are SGHRS and YFSETQ. The length of the CDR3 is 13 residues. V was pared by 1 base and J by 7 bases, with 5 bases of the junction left unmatched.

This chain uses TRBV29-1 with TRBJ2-7, with D maybe TRBD2 (5 bases). Trimming stripped 4 bases from V and 4 bases from J, with 11 bases between. The CDR3 totals 12 residues. Looked up from germline, CDR1 is SQVTM and CDR2 is ANQGSEA. CDR3 in DNA: TGCAGCGTTGCTCGTTCGGGATACGAGCAGTACTTC. Its protein product is CSVARSGYEQYF.

The chain combines TRBV19 with TRBJ1-5, with TRBD1 as a possible D gene (6 bases). CDR1 is LNHDA, CDR2 SQIVND, per germline (reference sequence). The CDR3 is made up of 15 amino acids. Between the trimmed V and J ends, which lost 7 bases and 5 bases, there was a span of 18 bases. DNA of the CDR3: TGTGCCAGTAATTCCCGAGGGACATACCATCAGCCCCAGCATTTT. Translation gives CASNSRGTYHQPQHF.

The rearrangement joins TRBV7-3 to TRBJ2-3; 9 nucleotides align to TRBD2. The trim removed 4 bases at V and 0 bases at J, leaving 8 bases unmatched. Germline V gene lookup returns CDR1 SGHTA and CDR2 FQGTGA. There are 17 residues in the CDR3. CDR3 sequence reads: CASSSGLAGHSTDTQYF. In DNA form, the CDR3 reads TGTGCCAGCAGCTCGGGACTAGCCGGGCATAGCACAGATACGCAGTATTTT.

This chain connects TRBV11-3 to TRBJ2-2; D is ambiguous. The CDR3 covers 14 residues. In germline, CDR1 is SGHNT, CDR2 YENEEA. V shed 0 bases and J shed 6 bases, with 8 bases lying between them. The CDR3 loop is CASSLDLGPGELFF. The CDR3 DNA is TGTGCCAGCAGCTTAGACCTTGGGCCCGGGGAGCTGTTTTTT.

The CDR3 protein is CASSIGGTRNTGELFF. In nucleotides, the CDR3 is TGTGCCAGTAGTATCGGCGGGACTAGGAACACCGGGGAGCTGTTTTTT. The genes are TRBV19 and TRBJ2-2; 8 bases are a match to TRBD2. CDR3 length equals 16 residues. Trimming removed 3 bases from V and 1 base from J; junction bases left unmatched: 4. Germline CDR1 is LNHDA and CDR2 is SQIVND (reference sequence).

The chain uses TRBV19 and TRBJ1-3; TRBD1 is a possible D gene (5 bases). Germline assignment: CDR1 LNHDA and CDR2 SQIVND (reference sequence). The V end was cut by 7 bases, the J end by 2 bases, with 15 bases between. The CDR3 is made up of 15 amino acids. For the CDR3, the DNA is TGTGCCAGTAATCCCGGCCAGGGCGCTGGAAACACCATATATTTT. This translates into CASNPGQGAGNTIYF.

The chain recombines TRBV7-2 with TRBJ2-1; D not resolved. Trimming took off 0 bases at V and 8 bases at J, with 5 bases between the two ends. Germline loops: CDR1 SGHTA, CDR2 FQGNSA. The CDR3 extends over 12 amino acids. This chain's CDR3 is CASSLAGYEQFF. CDR3 DNA sequence: TGTGCCAGCAGCTTAGCGGGCTATGAGCAGTTCTTC.

The genes are TRBV20-1 and TRBJ1-4; 9 nucleotides align to TRBD1. The CDR3 is 15 amino acids. Germline V gives CDR1 DFQATT, CDR2 SNEGSKA (reference sequence). Losses at the gene ends were 3 bases for V and 8 bases for J; bases not matched to a gene: 10. The CDR3 DNA follows: TGCAGTGCTAGTCCCCGACAGGGGGTGGGAGAAAAACTGTTTTTT. Its translation: CSASPRQGVGEKLFF.

The V gene is TRBV6-1, the J gene TRBJ1-1; D is ambiguous. CDR3 length equals 15 residues. Germline CDR1 is MNHNS and CDR2 is SASEGT. Trimming pared 2 bases from V and 7 bases from J, leaving 17 bases between. CDR3 region: CASSENPLWAVEAFF. CDR3 coding DNA: TGTGCCAGCAGTGAAAACCCCCTTTGGGCCGTTGAAGCTTTCTTT.

The J gene is TRBJ1-5, the V gene TRBV5-1; the D is unclear. With 0 bases removed from V and 3 bases from J, the gap between germline ends came to 19 bases. Germline V gene data show CDR1 as SGHRS and CDR2 as YFSETQ. This CDR3 spans 18 amino acids. The CDR3 protein is CASSLGDEAQIDNQPQHF. DNA of the CDR3: TGCGCCAGCAGCTTGGGTGACGAGGCCCAAATAGACAATCAGCCCCAGCATTTT.

CDR3: CASSFLRDSGEAFF. The CDR3 DNA is TGTGCCAGCAGTTTCCTCCGGGACAGCGGAGAAGCTTTCTTT. V usage is TRBV28 and J usage is TRBJ1-1; TRBD1 agrees at 7 bases. The junction had 9 bases not matched to a gene; V was cut back by 3 bases and J by 8 bases. The CDR3 contains 14 residues. CDR1 and CDR2 from the germline V gene are MDHEN and SYDVKM.

The chain couples TRBV27 to TRBJ2-7; a weak D match, TRBD1 (6 bases). Looked up from germline, CDR1 is MNHEY and CDR2 is SMNVEV (reference sequence). Trimming took 4 bases from V and 4 from J, leaving 23 bases between them. This CDR3 is 17 amino acids long. The CDR3 loop is CASSSLGGRQGSYEQYF. The CDR3 DNA reads TGTGCCAGCAGTTCCCTAGGAGGTAGGCAGGGGAGTTACGAGCAGTACTTC.

This chain uses TRBV7-2 with TRBJ2-1, with unresolved D. CDR3 length: 12 amino acids. Germline CDR1 SGHTA, CDR2 FQGNSA. V dropped 5 bases and J dropped 4 bases, with 6 bases sitting between them. CDR3 sequence reads: CASSPTYNEQFF. The CDR3 bases are TGTGCCAGCAGCCCCACATACAATGAGCAGTTCTTC.

In this sample, this clone is large (0.1 to 1%). V is TRBV6-6 and J is TRBJ2-1, with 15 bases aligning to TRBD2. The V segment lost 6 bases and the J segment 10 bases; nucleotides outside the gene matches: 1. The CDR3 covers 13 residues. Per germline, CDR1 MNHNY and CDR2 SVGAGI (reference sequence). CDR3 bases: TGTGCCAGCAGCGGGACTAGCGGGGGGGAGCAGTTCTTC. It is translated as CASSGTSGGEQFF.

In this sample, this clone turned up a few times. The chain links TRBV28 to TRBJ1-1, with unresolved D. CDR3 length: 15 residues. Germline CDR1 reads MDHEN; CDR2 reads SYDVKM. Trimming pared 6 bases from V and 2 bases from J, leaving 16 bases between. The CDR3 reads CASSPHGSHNTEAFF. CDR3 nucleotides: TGTGCCAGCAGCCCACACGGTAGCCATAACACTGAAGCTTTCTTT.